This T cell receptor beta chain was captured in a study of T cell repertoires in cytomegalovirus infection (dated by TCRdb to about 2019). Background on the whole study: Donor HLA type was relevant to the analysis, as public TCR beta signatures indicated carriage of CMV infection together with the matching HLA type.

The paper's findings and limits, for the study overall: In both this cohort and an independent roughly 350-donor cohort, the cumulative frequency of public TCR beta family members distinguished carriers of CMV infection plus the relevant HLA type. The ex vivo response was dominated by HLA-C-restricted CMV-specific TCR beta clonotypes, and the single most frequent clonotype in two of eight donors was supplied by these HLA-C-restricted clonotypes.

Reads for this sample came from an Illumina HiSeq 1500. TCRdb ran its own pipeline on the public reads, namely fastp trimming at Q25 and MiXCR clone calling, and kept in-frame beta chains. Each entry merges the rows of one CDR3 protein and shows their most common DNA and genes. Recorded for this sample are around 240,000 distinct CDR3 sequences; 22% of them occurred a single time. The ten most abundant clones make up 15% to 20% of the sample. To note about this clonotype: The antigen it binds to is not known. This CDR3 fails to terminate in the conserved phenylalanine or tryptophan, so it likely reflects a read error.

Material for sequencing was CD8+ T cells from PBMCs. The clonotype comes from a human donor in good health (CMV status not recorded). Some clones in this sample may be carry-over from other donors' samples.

The sequence in DNA is TGTGCCAGCAGTTTACGTGGTGTAGGCAAAAACATTCAGTACTCC. It translates as CASSLRGVGKNIQYS. Recombination joined TRBV28 with TRBJ2-4, with the D gene call left open. The V end loses 2 bases and the J end loses 3 bases, and a stretch of 11 bases separates them. Reading the germline V gene gives CDR1 MDHEN and CDR2 SYDVKM. The CDR3 sequence runs 15 residues, both termini included. The CDR3 DNA has 45 bases and is translated from base 1.